Detailed here is one T cell receptor beta chain. V was shortened by 1 base and J by 5 bases, with 8 bases between the two germline ends. The CDR3 is made up of 14 amino acids. Germline V CDR1 and CDR2: SEHNR, FQNEAQ (reference sequence). This specimen comes from a study of blood T cell repertoires in COVID-19. Overall study: Material from acute and convalescent COVID-19 was sourced from the United States, Italy and Spain.

Clones were sequenced by immunoSEQ multiplex PCR, and TCRdb holds only the in-frame ones, with some missing. The profile shows a few hundred thousand clones, over 80% of them singletons. Across 20 to 25 US areas, participants ranged in age from about 18 to 100 years. Participant-given clinical history determined each cohort assignment. In Cohort 3, a recovered donor had either two negative PCRs, clearance, or symptom resolution. The genes are TRBV7-9 and TRBJ1-4, with a tentative D call TRBD1 (6 bases). The receptor was isolated from a young man who had recovered from COVID-19. The source material was PBMCs or T cells enriched from blood (not recorded which). CDR3 sequence (DNA): TGTGCCAGCAGCTTAGGGACAGTGAATGAAAAACTGTTTTTT. The encoded protein is CASSLGTVNEKLFF.